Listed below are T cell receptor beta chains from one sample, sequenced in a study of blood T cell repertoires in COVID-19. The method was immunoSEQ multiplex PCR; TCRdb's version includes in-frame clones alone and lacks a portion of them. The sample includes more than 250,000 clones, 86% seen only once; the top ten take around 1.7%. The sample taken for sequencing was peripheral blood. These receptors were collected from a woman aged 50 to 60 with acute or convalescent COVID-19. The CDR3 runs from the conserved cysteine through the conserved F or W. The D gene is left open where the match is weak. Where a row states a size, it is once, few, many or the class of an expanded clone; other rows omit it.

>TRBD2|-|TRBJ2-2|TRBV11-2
CASSPYPQVGLGNTGELFF
TGTGCCAGCAGTCCATACCCCCAGGTGGGACTAGGGAACACCGGGGAGCTGTTTTTT
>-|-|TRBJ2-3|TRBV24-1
CATSEPWRNTDTQYF
TGTGCCACCAGTGAACCGTGGCGGAACACAGATACGCAGTATTTT
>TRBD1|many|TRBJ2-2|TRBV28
CASNIGQGRGGELFF
TGTGCCAGCAACATAGGACAGGGGCGAGGAGGGGAGCTGTTTTTT
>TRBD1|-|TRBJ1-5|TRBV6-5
CASRRQGGNQPQHF
TGTGCCAGCAGACGACAGGGGGGCAATCAGCCCCAGCATTTT
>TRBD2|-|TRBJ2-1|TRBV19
CASSIGLAEPYNEQFF
TGTGCCAGTAGTATAGGGCTAGCGGAACCATACAATGAGCAGTTCTTC
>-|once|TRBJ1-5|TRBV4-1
CASSQGGAQGVSEPQHF
TGCGCCAGCAGCCAAGGTGGGGCACAGGGTGTTTCGGAGCCCCAGCATTTT
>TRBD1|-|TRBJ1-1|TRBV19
CASSADRGVWTEAFF
TGTGCCAGTAGTGCGGACAGGGGAGTTTGGACTGAAGCTTTCTTT
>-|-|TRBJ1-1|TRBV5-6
CASSFEHANTEAFF
TGTGCCAGCAGCTTCGAACACGCGAACACTGAAGCTTTCTTT
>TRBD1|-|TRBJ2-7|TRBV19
CASSRSGQGRYEQYF
TGTGCCAGTAGTAGGTCGGGACAGGGCCGTTACGAGCAGTACTTC
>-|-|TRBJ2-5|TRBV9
CASSGEVQETQYF
TGTGCCAGCAGCGGGGAGGTCCAAGAGACCCAGTACTTC
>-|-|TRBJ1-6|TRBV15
CATSRVPGFYNSPLHF
TGTGCCACCAGCAGAGTACCCGGGTTCTATAATTCACCCCTCCACTTT
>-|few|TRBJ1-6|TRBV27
CASSLRTDYNSPLHF
TGTGCCAGCAGCCTACGGACAGACTATAATTCACCCCTCCACTTT
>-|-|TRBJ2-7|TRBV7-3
CASSLMAGGTYEQYF
TGTGCCAGCAGCTTAATGGCAGGGGGGACCTACGAGCAGTACTTC
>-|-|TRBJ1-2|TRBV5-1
CASSLSRDYGYTF
TGCGCCAGCAGCTTAAGCAGGGACTATGGCTACACCTTC
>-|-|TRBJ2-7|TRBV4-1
CASSQDSAYEQYF
TGCGCCAGCAGCCAGGACAGCGCCTACGAGCAGTACTTC
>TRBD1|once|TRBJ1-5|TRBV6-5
CASSRNRGEPQHF
TGTGCCAGCAGTAGGAACAGGGGTGAGCCCCAGCATTTT
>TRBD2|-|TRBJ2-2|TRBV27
CASSPTSGLMTGELFF
TGTGCCAGCAGCCCGACTAGCGGGCTGATGACCGGGGAGCTGTTTTTT
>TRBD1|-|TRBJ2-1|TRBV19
CASTRGQQTSYNEQFF
TGTGCCAGCACCCGGGGACAGCAAACTTCCTACAATGAGCAGTTCTTC
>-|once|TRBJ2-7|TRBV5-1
CASSFGRGTYEQYF
TGCGCCAGCAGCTTCGGAAGGGGTACCTACGAGCAGTACTTC
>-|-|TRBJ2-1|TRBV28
CASRDRDLYNEQFF
TGTGCCAGCAGAGACCGGGACTTGTACAATGAGCAGTTCTTC